This T cell receptor (beta chain) was captured in a study of breast tumors, draining lymph nodes, adjacent tissues. Whole-study findings and limits: Luminal-like breast cancer showed significantly greater tumor-nontumor repertoire similarity than basal-like breast cancer did. Findings are consistent with lymph node origin and intratumoral expansion of most tumor T cells. Tumor repertoires ranked between lymph nodes and nontumor tissue in diversity, with V and J gene preferences.

Germline V gene data show CDR1 as SNHLY and CDR2 as FYNNEI. The CDR3 covers 12 residues. Trimming took off 6 bases at V and 3 bases at J, with 6 bases between the two ends. Only one count was recorded for this clonotype. The antigen remains unidentified. TCRdb re-analysed the multiplex PCR reads in MiXCR, keeping a single row per CDR3 protein. In the table there are about 8,300 distinct CDR3 sequences, under 55% of which are singletons. The sequencing input was tumor-adjacent breast tissue. The chain links TRBV2 to TRBJ1-5; no clear D. This receptor was taken from a female donor with breast cancer. Some clones in this sample may be carry-over from other donors' samples. The CDR3 here is CASRDYNQPQHF. The CDR3 region has the DNA TGTGCCAGCAGGGATTACAATCAGCCCCAGCATTTT.